A selection of T cell receptor beta chains follows, all from one sample in a study of CD4 T cells in relation to SARS-CoV-2 and coronaviruses. TCRdb keeps only in-frame clones here, not all; method: immunoSEQ multiplex PCR. The table has more than 25,000 clones, about 78% seen once. The antigens of these receptors remain unknown. Sequenced: CD4+ T cells from PBMCs, cultured in vitro. The receptors here all came from a human donor in good health. Each CDR3 is given with its conserved first and last residue. The D gene is left open where the match is weak. Some rows mark clone size as missing; the rest say once, few, many or name a class of expanded clone.

>TRBV9|TRBD2|TRBJ2-3|.
TGTGCCAGCAGCCTAGGGGCGGGAGGGCCGACTAGCACAGATACGCAGTATTTT
CASSLGAGGPTSTDTQYF
>TRBV25-1|TRBD2|TRBJ2-2|.
TGTGCCAGCAGTGAATCCTGGGGGGGCACCGGGGAGCTGTTTTTT
CASSESWGGTGELFF
>TRBV5-1|TRBD2|TRBJ2-3|once
TGCGCCAGCAGCATCCGGGGGGTTTCTAGCACAGATACGCAGTATTTT
CASSIRGVSSTDTQYF
>TRBV19|.|TRBJ2-2|.
TGTGCCATCTCGGTAGGGCTGAACACCGGGGAGCTGTTTTTT
CAISVGLNTGELFF
>TRBV4-1|.|TRBJ2-7|.
TGCGCCAGCAGCCAAGGCTTTCCCCGGGGGAGATTCTACGAGCAGTACTTC
CASSQGFPRGRFYEQYF
>TRBV19|.|TRBJ2-5|.
TGTGCCAGTAGTCCCCGACACCTACGGGAGACCCAGTACTTC
CASSPRHLRETQYF
>TRBV19|.|TRBJ1-1|.
TGTGCCAGTAGTACCCGGACAGACACTGAAGCTTTCTTT
CASSTRTDTEAFF
>TRBV18|TRBD1|TRBJ2-1|.
TGTGCCAGCTCACCGGAGATCGGACAGGGGGCTAACAATGAGCAGTTCTTC
CASSPEIGQGANNEQFF
>TRBV19|.|TRBJ1-6|medium-sized
TGTGCCAGTAGTTATTCCCGGGGATCACCCCTCCACTTT
CASSYSRGSPLHF
>TRBV5-1|.|TRBJ2-7|.
TGCGCCAGCAGCTTGATCCGGGGCGAGCAGTACTTC
CASSLIRGEQYF
>TRBV21-1|.|TRBJ1-6|.
TGTGCCAGCAGCAAAGGACAGGGGGTTTCACCCCTCCACTTT
CASSKGQGVSPLHF
>TRBV5-5|.|TRBJ1-4|.
TGTGCCAGCAGCTTTTTAGGGAGGGCTAATGAAAAACTGTTTTTT
CASSFLGRANEKLFF
>TRBV18|TRBD2|TRBJ2-3|.
TGTGCCAGCTCACAGCGACTAGCGGGAGCCACAGATACGCAGTATTTT
CASSQRLAGATDTQYF
>TRBV10-1|TRBD1|TRBJ1-2|.
TGCGCCAGCAGCCTCCGGGGGGACAGACGATTC
CASSLRGDRRF
>TRBV28|TRBD1|TRBJ2-7|.
TGTGCCAGCAGACCTCCAGGGGGATCCTACGAGCAGTACTTC
CASRPPGGSYEQYF